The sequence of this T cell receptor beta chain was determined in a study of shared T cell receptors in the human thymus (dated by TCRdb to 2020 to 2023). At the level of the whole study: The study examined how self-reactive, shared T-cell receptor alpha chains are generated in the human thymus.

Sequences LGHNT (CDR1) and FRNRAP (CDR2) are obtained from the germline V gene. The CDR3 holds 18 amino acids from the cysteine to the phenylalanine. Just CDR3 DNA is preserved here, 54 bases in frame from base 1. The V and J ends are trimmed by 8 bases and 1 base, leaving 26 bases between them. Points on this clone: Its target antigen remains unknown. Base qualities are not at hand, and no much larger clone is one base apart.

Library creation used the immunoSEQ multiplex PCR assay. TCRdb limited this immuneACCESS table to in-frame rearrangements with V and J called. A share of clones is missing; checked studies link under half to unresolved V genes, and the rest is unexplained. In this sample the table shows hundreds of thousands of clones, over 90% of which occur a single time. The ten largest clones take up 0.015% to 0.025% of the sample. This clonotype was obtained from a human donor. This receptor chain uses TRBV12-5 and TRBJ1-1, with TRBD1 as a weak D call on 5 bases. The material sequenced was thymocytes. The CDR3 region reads CASPFVGNRGGRNTEAFF. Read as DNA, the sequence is TGTGCTAGTCCTTTCGTAGGAAACCGGGGCGGTCGGAACACTGAAGCTTTCTTT. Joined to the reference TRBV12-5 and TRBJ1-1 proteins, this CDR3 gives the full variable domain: DARVTQTPRHKVTEMGQEVTMRCQPILGHNTVFWYRQTMMQGLELLAYFRNRAPLDDSGMPKDRFSAEMPDATLATLKIQPSEPRDSAVYFCASPFVGNRGGRNTEAFFGQGTRLTVV.